The rows below give T cell receptor beta chains drawn from one sample of a study of post-analysis software for immune sequencing data. One entry per CDR3 protein results from TCRdb running MiXCR on the PCR reads. The data contain roughly 800,000 distinct CDR3 sequences, 30% of them singletons. Sequenced input: blood. These receptors came from a girl aged 10 to 17 with multiple sclerosis. Both conserved end residues are part of each CDR3. The order of the fields is V gene, D gene, J gene, clone size, CDR3 protein, CDR3 DNA. D genes are given only for firm matches. Clone size is shown for a subset of rows, as once, few, many or a class of expanded clone.

TRBV20-1	TRBD2	TRBJ2-1	.	CSVSGTSGYNEQFF	TGCAGCGTCTCCGGGACTAGCGGATACAATGAGCAGTTCTTC
TRBV2	TRBD2	TRBJ2-3	.	CASTHSGGAAGGPGTQYF	TGTGCCAGCACCCACTCGGGAGGGGCAGCGGGAGGCCCGGGTACGCAGTATTTT
TRBV6-2/TRBV6-3	TRBD1	TRBJ2-4	few	CASSYSISGQGLEAKNIQYF	TGTGCCAGCAGTTACTCGATTTCGGGACAGGGGCTGGAGGCCAAAAACATTCAGTACTTC
TRBV7-2	.	TRBJ2-5	few	CASSLEYPHGRQETQYF	TGTGCCAGCAGCTTAGAATACCCACACGGGCGCCAAGAGACCCAGTACTTC
TRBV20-1	TRBD2	TRBJ2-1	.	CSARDLLAGPHNEQFF	TGCAGTGCTAGAGATCTCTTAGCGGGACCCCACAATGAGCAGTTCTTC
TRBV29-1	TRBD1	TRBJ1-1	few	CSAQIPGQRANTEAFF	TGCAGCGCCCAAATCCCGGGACAGCGGGCGAACACTGAAGCTTTCTTT
TRBV27	.	TRBJ1-1	.	CASSFLPQSEAFF	TGTGCCAGCAGTTTTTTGCCTCAGTCGGAAGCTTTCTTT
TRBV18	TRBD1	TRBJ2-7	.	CASSPQQGAYEQYF	TGTGCCAGCTCACCACAGCAGGGGGCCTACGAGCAGTACTTC
TRBV4-3	.	TRBJ2-7	few	CASSQDQGHGGEQYF	TGCGCCAGCAGCCAAGATCAGGGGCACGGTGGCGAGCAGTACTTC
TRBV7-2	TRBD2	TRBJ2-3	many	CASSRTSGSTDTQYF	TGTGCCAGCAGTCGGACTAGCGGTAGCACAGATACGCAGTATTTT
TRBV29-1	.	TRBJ1-4	.	CSVEAEKTRGKLFF	TGCAGCGTTGAAGCAGAAAAAACGCGGGGAAAACTGTTTTTT
TRBV5-6	TRBD1	TRBJ2-5	.	CASSFSQGSGETQYF	TGTGCCAGCAGCTTTTCACAGGGGAGTGGAGAGACCCAGTACTTC
TRBV28	TRBD1	TRBJ2-7	few	CASSTLRTGDRSSYEQYF	TGTGCCAGCAGTACTTTGCGGACAGGGGATAGGAGCTCCTACGAGCAGTACTTC
TRBV10-3	.	TRBJ1-2	few	CAISDPQVARYGYTF	TGTGCCATCAGTGATCCCCAAGTTGCTCGATATGGCTACACCTTC
TRBV11-2	TRBD2	TRBJ2-5	.	CASSRGVAGVPETQYF	TGTGCCAGCAGCCGGGGAGTAGCGGGAGTACCAGAGACCCAGTACTTC
TRBV29-1	.	TRBJ2-3	many	CSVPTSGLTDTQYF	TGCAGCGTTCCGACATCCGGGTTGACAGATACGCAGTATTTT